This T cell receptor beta chain came from a study of cytomegalovirus exposure and HLA in healthy donors. The CDR3 covers 12 residues. Looked up from germline, CDR1 is MNHEY and CDR2 is SVGAGI. V lost 6 bases and J 2 bases, leaving 8 bases between the germline ends. Researchers ran the PCR with 60 Vbeta and 13 Jbeta primers. Clones were sequenced by immunoSEQ multiplex PCR, and TCRdb holds only the in-frame ones, with some missing. The table shows 150,000 to 180,000 clones, with 65% to 85% occurring only once. This chain links TRBV6-5 with TRBJ2-7; D perhaps matches TRBD2 (5 bases). The sequence was collected from a woman aged 40 to 50 in good health and CMV-seropositive. The sequenced sample consisted of PBMCs. This chain's CDR3 is CASRGGTYEQYF. The CDR3 nucleotides are TGTGCCAGCAGAGGAGGCACCTACGAGCAGTACTTC.